This T cell receptor beta chain was recovered during a study of shared clonotypes between healthy human individuals. General study results and limits: Clonotype sharing across donors was expected to vary with sequencing depth. The low donor count limited represented genetic and exposure-history diversity.

All participating donors were Caucasian adults from Nashville, Tennessee. Points on this clone: The antigen is undetermined.

CDR1 LNHDA and CDR2 SQIVND come from the germline V gene (reference sequence). V lost 1 base, J lost 5 bases, and 2 bases stayed unmatched. This CDR3 is 15 amino acids long. Original processing notes: In the immunoSEQ data, sequences were junction-only and lacked quality scores, so filtering differed. Generated by immunoSEQ multiplex PCR, the TCRdb table keeps only in-frame clones and is missing some. V and J calls and clone size are given by that table; D and trimming were obtained from the DNA. The sample lists about 560,000 clones; around 81% were seen once. The sequenced sample was PBMCs. The chain combines TRBV19 with TRBJ2-1; 10 bases align to TRBD2. This clonotype was sampled from a woman between 40 and 50 years old in good health. Some clones in this sample may be carry-over from other donors' samples. In DNA, the CDR3 is TGTGCCAGTAGTATAGCTAGCGGGAGAGACAATGAGCAGTTCTTC. Translating it yields CASSIASGRDNEQFF. Drawing the rest from reference TRBV19 and TRBJ2-1, the complete variable domain is DGGITQSPKYLFRKEGQNVTLSCEQNLNHDAMYWYRQDPGQGLRLIYYSQIVNDFQKGDIAEGYSVSREKKESFPLTVTSAQKNPTAFYLCASSIASGRDNEQFFGPGTRLTVL.